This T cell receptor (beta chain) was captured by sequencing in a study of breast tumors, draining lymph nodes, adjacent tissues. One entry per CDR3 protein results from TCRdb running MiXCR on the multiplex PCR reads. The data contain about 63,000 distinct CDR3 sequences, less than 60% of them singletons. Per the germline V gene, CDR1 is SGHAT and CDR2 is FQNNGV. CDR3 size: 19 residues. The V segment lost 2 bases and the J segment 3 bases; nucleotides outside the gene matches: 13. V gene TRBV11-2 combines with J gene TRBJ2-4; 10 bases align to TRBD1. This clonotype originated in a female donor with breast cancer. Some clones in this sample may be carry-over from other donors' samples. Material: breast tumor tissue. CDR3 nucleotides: TGTGCCAGCAGCTTACGAGGCGTCACGACAGGGGGCGTCAAAAACATTCAGTACTTC. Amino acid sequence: CASSLRGVTTGGVKNIQYF.